A single TCR beta chain is shown here with its context. This sample is drawn from a study of blood T cell repertoires in COVID-19. CDR1 is SGHRS, CDR2 YFSETQ, per germline. CDR3 length: 13 amino acids. With 4 bases removed from V and 1 base from J, the gap between germline ends came to 8 bases. In the authors' methods: Estimated nucleated cell counts came from reference gene primer amplification. The data were produced by immunoSEQ multiplex PCR, yet TCRdb's version contains in-frame clones alone and is incomplete. V and J calls and clone size come straight from that table; D and trimming were deduced from the DNA. The sample contains some 60,000 clones, 80% to 85% of which appear only once.

The V and J genes are TRBV5-1 and TRBJ1-1; D gene uncertain. This TCR derives from a human donor in a cohort sampled during active COVID-19. What was sequenced was peripheral blood. CDR3 sequence (DNA): TGCGCCAGCAGCCAAACACAGAACACTGAAGCTTTCTTT. Translation gives CASSQTQNTEAFF. Full variable domain (missing parts from reference TRBV5-1 and TRBJ1-1): KAGVTQTPRYLIKTRGQQVTLSCSPISGHRSVSWYQQTPGQGLQFLFEYFSETQRNKGNFPGRFSGRQFSNSRSEMNVSTLELGDSALYLCASSQTQNTEAFFGQGTRLTVV.